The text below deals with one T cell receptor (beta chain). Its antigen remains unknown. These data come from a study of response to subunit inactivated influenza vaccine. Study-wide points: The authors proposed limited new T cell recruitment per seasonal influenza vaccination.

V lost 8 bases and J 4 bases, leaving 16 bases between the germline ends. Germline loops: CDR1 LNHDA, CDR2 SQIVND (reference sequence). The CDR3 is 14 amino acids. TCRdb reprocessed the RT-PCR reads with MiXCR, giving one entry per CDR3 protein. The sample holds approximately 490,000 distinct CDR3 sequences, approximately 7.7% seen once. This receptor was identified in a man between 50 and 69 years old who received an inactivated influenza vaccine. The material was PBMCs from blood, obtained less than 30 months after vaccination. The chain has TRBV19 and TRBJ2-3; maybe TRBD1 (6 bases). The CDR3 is CASCGRGIADTQYF. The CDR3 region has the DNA TGTGCCAGTTGTGGCAGGGGAATCGCAGATACGCAGTATTTT.